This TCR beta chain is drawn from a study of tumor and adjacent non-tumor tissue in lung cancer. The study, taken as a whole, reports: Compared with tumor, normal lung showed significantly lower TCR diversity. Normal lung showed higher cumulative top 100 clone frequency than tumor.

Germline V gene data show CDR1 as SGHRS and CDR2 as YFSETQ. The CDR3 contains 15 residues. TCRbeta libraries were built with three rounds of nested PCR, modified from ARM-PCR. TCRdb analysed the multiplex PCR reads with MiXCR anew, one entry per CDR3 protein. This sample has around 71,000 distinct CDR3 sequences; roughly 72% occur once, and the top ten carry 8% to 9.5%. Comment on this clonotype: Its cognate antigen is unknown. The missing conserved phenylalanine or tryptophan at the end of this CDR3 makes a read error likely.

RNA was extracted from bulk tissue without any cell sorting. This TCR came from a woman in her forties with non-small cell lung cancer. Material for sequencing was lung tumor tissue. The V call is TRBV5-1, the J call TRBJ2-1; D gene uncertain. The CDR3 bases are TGCGCCATCAGCATTGGCGACTTGGGCTTGGGTGAGCAGTTCCTC. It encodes CAISIGDLGLGEQFL.